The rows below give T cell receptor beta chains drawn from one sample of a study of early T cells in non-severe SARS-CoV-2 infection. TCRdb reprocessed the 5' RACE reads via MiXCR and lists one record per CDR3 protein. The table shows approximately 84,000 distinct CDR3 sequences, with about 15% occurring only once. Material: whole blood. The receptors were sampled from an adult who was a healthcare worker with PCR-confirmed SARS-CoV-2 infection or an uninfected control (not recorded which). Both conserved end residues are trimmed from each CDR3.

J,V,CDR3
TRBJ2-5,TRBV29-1,SVGPQETQY
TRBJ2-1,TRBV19,ASSIGGNEQF
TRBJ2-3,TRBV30,AWSGLAGGRATQY
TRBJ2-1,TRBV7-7,ASSLTLEHNEQF
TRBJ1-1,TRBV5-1,ASSFRRGHTEAF
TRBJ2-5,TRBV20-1,SATGQRQETQY
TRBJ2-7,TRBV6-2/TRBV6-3,ASSYNPYEQY
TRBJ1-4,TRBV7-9,ASSLDSTNEKLF
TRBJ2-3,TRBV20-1,SAADGYTQY
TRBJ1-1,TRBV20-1,SASRGRTEAF
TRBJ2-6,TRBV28,ASSFVPSGANVLT
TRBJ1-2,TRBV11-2,ASSLQGAPGYT
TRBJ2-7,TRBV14,ASSRDSSKLYEQY
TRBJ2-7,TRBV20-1,SARAGRNEQY
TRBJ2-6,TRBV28,ASSFPSSGANVLT
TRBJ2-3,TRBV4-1,ASSQLALAGERDTQY
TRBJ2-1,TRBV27,ASGTGFVDEQF
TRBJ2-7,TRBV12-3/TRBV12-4,ASSLDGTGEQY
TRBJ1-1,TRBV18,ASSPLGRDFAF
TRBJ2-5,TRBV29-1,SVAQSKETQY
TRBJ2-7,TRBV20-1,SARWDRGSYEQY
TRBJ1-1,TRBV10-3,AISESGNTEAF
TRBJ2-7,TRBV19,ASSTLPGQGYEQY
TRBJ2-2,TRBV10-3,AIKQGITGELF
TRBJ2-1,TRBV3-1,ASSQGQINKNEQF
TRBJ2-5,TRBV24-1,ATSDTEEETQY
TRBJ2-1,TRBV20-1,SAPPRGPEQF
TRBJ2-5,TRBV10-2,ASSSLDRGMETQY
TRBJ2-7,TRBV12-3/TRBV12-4,ASSSTSGRLYEQY
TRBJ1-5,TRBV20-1,SARDPAGDQPQH
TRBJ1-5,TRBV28,ASSPLRLPQH
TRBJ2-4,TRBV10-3,AIRDGSLNIQY
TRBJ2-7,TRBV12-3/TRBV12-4,ASSLGPRSEQY
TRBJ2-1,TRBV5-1,ASRPETGKSEQF
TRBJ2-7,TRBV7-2,ASSLDRSYEQY
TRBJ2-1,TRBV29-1,SVEISPSLL
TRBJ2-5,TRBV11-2,ASSVSLGKTQY
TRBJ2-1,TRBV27,ASSLSGTGANEQF
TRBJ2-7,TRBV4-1,ASSRVIAGEQY
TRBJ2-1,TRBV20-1,SASSPHGNEQF
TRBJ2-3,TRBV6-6,ASQRAGSDTQY
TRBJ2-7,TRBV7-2,ASKVGGSGSYEQY
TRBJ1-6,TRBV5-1,ASSLGDSQFTLH
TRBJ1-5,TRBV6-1,ASSERRANQPQH
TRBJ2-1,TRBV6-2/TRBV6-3,ASSYRTSGILYEQF
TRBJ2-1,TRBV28,ASSLGREFRPNEQF
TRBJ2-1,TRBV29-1,SVAVLAPKHNEQF
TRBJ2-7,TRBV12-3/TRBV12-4,ASSLNEEQY
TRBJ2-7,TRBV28,ASRGTGNSEQY
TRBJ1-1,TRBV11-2,ASSFATNTEAF
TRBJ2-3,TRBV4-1,ASSQLSGSTDTQY
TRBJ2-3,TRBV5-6,ASSGSADTQY
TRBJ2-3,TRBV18,ASSPSIAGASTDTQY
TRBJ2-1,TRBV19,ASSLGVRNEQF
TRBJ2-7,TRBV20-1,SAFGDRAELEQY